This is a list of T cell receptor beta chains from one sample in a study of blood T cell repertoires in COVID-19. Data came from immunoSEQ multiplex PCR; TCRdb stores just in-frame clones and leaves some out. The sample holds about 140,000 clones, around 90% seen once. The sample taken for sequencing was peripheral blood. The receptors were gathered from a man aged 70-80 years with acute or convalescent COVID-19. Each CDR3 is given with its conserved first and last residue. The D gene is left open where the match is weak. The size of a clone is reported for some rows only, either as once, few or many, or as a class for expanded clones.

size: NA
D: NA
V: TRBV7-3
J: TRBJ1-1
CDR3: CASSNDARTEAFF
DNA: TGTGCCAGCAGCAATGACGCGCGGACTGAAGCTTTCTTT

size: NA
D: TRBD2
V: TRBV7-9
J: TRBJ2-3
CDR3: CASSPRGSGGSSTDTQYF
DNA: TGTGCCAGCAGCCCCCGGGGGAGCGGGGGATCTAGCACAGATACGCAGTATTTT

size: NA
D: TRBD2
V: TRBV9
J: TRBJ2-1
CDR3: CASSAPQGGSNEQFF
DNA: TGTGCCAGCAGCGCCCCCCAAGGCGGGAGTAATGAGCAGTTCTTC

size: few
D: TRBD1
V: TRBV14
J: TRBJ2-5
CDR3: CASSQTFSGGWETQYF
DNA: TGTGCCAGCAGCCAAACCTTCTCAGGGGGCTGGGAGACCCAGTACTTC

size: NA
D: NA
V: TRBV14
J: TRBJ1-2
CDR3: CASSSGATGYTF
DNA: TGTGCCAGCAGCTCAGGGGCGACGGGCTACACCTTC

size: NA
D: NA
V: TRBV12-3/TRBV12-4
J: TRBJ1-6
CDR3: CASSLNTGSPLHF
DNA: TGTGCCAGCAGTTTAAACACGGGTTCACCCCTCCACTTT

size: NA
D: TRBD1
V: TRBV24-1
J: TRBJ2-2
CDR3: CATSDTGGDTGELFF
DNA: TGTGCCACCAGTGATACAGGGGGCGACACCGGGGAGCTGTTTTTT

size: few
D: NA
V: TRBV27
J: TRBJ1-3
CDR3: CASKPRFGGSGRAGNTIYF
DNA: TGTGCCAGCAAACCCCGCTTCGGGGGGTCCGGTCGCGCCGGAAACACCATATATTTT

size: NA
D: TRBD1
V: TRBV20-1
J: TRBJ1-1
CDR3: CSASSAGTANTEAFF
DNA: TGCAGTGCTAGTAGCGCCGGGACAGCGAACACTGAAGCTTTCTTT

size: NA
D: NA
V: TRBV18
J: TRBJ2-1
CDR3: CASSPREGGVYNEQFF
DNA: TGTGCCAGCTCACCGCGGGAAGGGGGGGTCTACAATGAGCAGTTCTTC

size: few
D: TRBD2
V: TRBV27
J: TRBJ2-3
CDR3: CASSSYGWGAGGRTDTQYF
DNA: TGTGCCAGCAGTTCCTATGGTTGGGGAGCGGGGGGGCGCACAGATACGCAGTATTTT

size: NA
D: TRBD1
V: TRBV10-2
J: TRBJ2-1
CDR3: CASSGQGAAEQFF
DNA: TGCGCCAGCAGTGGACAGGGGGCGGCTGAGCAGTTCTTC

size: once
D: NA
V: TRBV11-1
J: TRBJ1-1
CDR3: CASSTPQGPITEAFF
DNA: TGTGCCAGCAGCACCCCACAGGGCCCGATCACTGAAGCTTTCTTT

size: NA
D: TRBD1
V: TRBV9
J: TRBJ1-3
CDR3: CASSPGTAGNTIYF
DNA: TGTGCCAGCAGCCCCGGGACAGCAGGAAACACCATATATTTT

size: NA
D: NA
V: TRBV11-3
J: TRBJ2-1
CDR3: CASSPVGSEYNEQFF
DNA: TGTGCCAGCAGCCCTGTCGGGAGTGAGTACAATGAGCAGTTCTTC

size: NA
D: TRBD2
V: TRBV6-5
J: TRBJ2-4
CDR3: CASSFGGGNIQYF
DNA: TGTGCCAGCAGTTTCGGGGGGGGAAACATTCAGTACTTC

size: NA
D: NA
V: TRBV12-3/TRBV12-4
J: TRBJ2-4
CDR3: CASRRTQRGIQYF
DNA: TGTGCCAGCAGAAGGACACAAAGGGGCATTCAGTACTTC

size: NA
D: NA
V: TRBV19
J: TRBJ1-3
CDR3: CASSYTGQGNTIYF
DNA: TGTGCCAGTAGCTACACAGGGCAAGGAAACACCATATATTTT

size: NA
D: TRBD1
V: TRBV5-1
J: TRBJ1-1
CDR3: CASSRGQENTEAFF
DNA: TGCGCCAGCAGCCGGGGACAGGAGAACACTGAAGCTTTCTTT

size: once
D: TRBD2
V: TRBV10-3
J: TRBJ2-5
CDR3: CAISDPSGVETQYF
DNA: TGTGCCATCAGTGACCCTAGCGGGGTTGAGACCCAGTACTTC

size: NA
D: TRBD1
V: TRBV15
J: TRBJ1-4
CDR3: CATSRHEDRVAEKLFF
DNA: TGTGCCACCAGCAGACATGAGGACAGGGTAGCTGAAAAACTGTTTTTT

size: NA
D: TRBD1
V: TRBV10-1
J: TRBJ2-7
CDR3: CASSDLGQGANEQYF
DNA: TGCGCCAGCAGTGACCTTGGACAGGGGGCGAACGAGCAGTACTTC

size: NA
D: NA
V: TRBV5-1
J: TRBJ2-5
CDR3: CASSAGLTSQETQYF
DNA: TGCGCCAGCAGCGCCGGACTTACTTCACAAGAGACCCAGTACTTC

size: NA
D: NA
V: TRBV3-1/TRBV3-2
J: TRBJ2-3
CDR3: CASSQAGGAGTDTQYF
DNA: TGTGCCAGCAGCCAGGCCGGAGGGGCCGGCACAGATACGCAGTATTTT

size: NA
D: TRBD1
V: TRBV7-2
J: TRBJ1-1
CDR3: CASSLDRGRSAFF
DNA: TGTGCCAGCAGCCTGGACAGGGGGCGGTCTGCTTTCTTT

size: few
D: TRBD1
V: TRBV27
J: TRBJ2-5
CDR3: CASSLIRGSPTQETQYF
DNA: TGTGCCAGCAGTTTAATCAGGGGGTCCCCCACCCAAGAGACCCAGTACTTC

size: NA
D: NA
V: TRBV6-5
J: TRBJ1-2
CDR3: CASSYEGQELYGYTF
DNA: TGTGCCAGCAGTTACGAGGGACAAGAACTCTATGGCTACACCTTC

size: NA
D: NA
V: TRBV11-2
J: TRBJ1-1
CDR3: CASSLLGQTNTEAFF
DNA: TGTGCCAGCAGCTTATTAGGACAGACGAACACTGAAGCTTTCTTT

size: NA
D: NA
V: TRBV18
J: TRBJ2-5
CDR3: CASSPPPRGETQYF
DNA: TGTGCCAGCTCACCACCGCCCAGGGGAGAGACCCAGTACTTC

size: NA
D: TRBD1
V: TRBV4-1
J: TRBJ1-2
CDR3: CASSQAPGQGVYGYTF
DNA: TGCGCCAGCAGCCAAGCACCGGGACAGGGTGTCTATGGCTACACCTTC

size: few
D: TRBD1
V: TRBV29-1
J: TRBJ1-1
CDR3: CSVWDRGTEAFF
DNA: TGCAGCGTGTGGGACAGGGGCACTGAAGCTTTCTTT

size: NA
D: NA
V: TRBV2
J: TRBJ1-1
CDR3: CASTRDMNTEAFF
DNA: TGTGCCAGCACCCGGGACATGAACACTGAAGCTTTCTTT

size: NA
D: NA
V: TRBV18
J: TRBJ2-5
CDR3: CASSPRNRVQETQYF
DNA: TGTGCCAGCTCACCTCGGAACAGGGTTCAAGAGACCCAGTACTTC

size: NA
D: TRBD2
V: TRBV18
J: TRBJ2-5
CDR3: CASSSTASGGQETQYF
DNA: TGTGCCAGCTCTTCCACTGCTAGCGGGGGGCAAGAGACCCAGTACTTC

size: NA
D: NA
V: TRBV6-4
J: TRBJ2-6
CDR3: CASRHAGGSGANVLTF
DNA: TGTGCCAGCAGGCACGCAGGGGGGTCGGGGGCCAACGTCCTGACTTTC

size: once
D: NA
V: TRBV6-6
J: TRBJ1-1
CDR3: CASRDTLNTEAFF
DNA: TGTGCCAGCAGGGACACGCTGAACACTGAAGCTTTCTTT

size: NA
D: NA
V: TRBV18
J: TRBJ2-1
CDR3: CASSPLAGTTNNEQFF
DNA: TGTGCCAGCTCACCACTGGCGGGAACGACGAACAATGAGCAGTTCTTC

size: few
D: NA
V: TRBV6-5
J: TRBJ1-2
CDR3: CASDGGGGDYGYTF
DNA: TGTGCCAGCGATGGGGGGGGAGGCGACTATGGCTACACCTTC

size: few
D: NA
V: TRBV4-1
J: TRBJ2-6
CDR3: CASSQVQYGANVLTF
DNA: TGCGCCAGCAGCCAAGTGCAGTATGGGGCCAACGTCCTGACTTTC

size: NA
D: NA
V: TRBV11-3
J: TRBJ2-3
CDR3: CASSPGYNRDGGDTQYF
DNA: TGTGCCAGCAGCCCTGGCTACAACAGGGATGGCGGGGATACGCAGTATTTT

size: NA
D: NA
V: TRBV11-3
J: TRBJ1-2
CDR3: CASSRRDYGYTF
DNA: TGTGCCAGCAGCCGCAGGGACTATGGCTACACCTTC

size: NA
D: NA
V: TRBV27
J: TRBJ1-1
CDR3: CASSGRNTEAFF
DNA: TGTGCCAGCAGTGGCAGGAACACTGAAGCTTTCTTT

size: NA
D: NA
V: TRBV19
J: TRBJ1-5
CDR3: CASSIWGGNQPQHF
DNA: TGTGCCAGTAGTATCTGGGGAGGCAATCAGCCCCAGCATTTT

size: NA
D: NA
V: TRBV5-1
J: TRBJ2-1
CDR3: CASSEGIAASPWNEQFF
DNA: TGCGCCAGCAGCGAGGGGATAGCGGCCTCTCCTTGGAATGAGCAGTTCTTC